The entry below describes one T cell receptor beta chain. The antigen remains undetermined. The sample is drawn from a study of cytomegalovirus exposure and HLA in healthy donors. The study's findings and limits: In terms of immune exposure information, only CMV serostatus was available.

The PCR employed 60 Vbeta primers together with 13 Jbeta primers. The repertoire was sequenced with immunoSEQ multiplex PCR; TCRdb's copy has only in-frame clones and lacks some. The sample holds approximately 170,000 clones, roughly 80% seen once. The CDR3 totals 14 residues. Germline V CDR1 and CDR2: SEHNR, FQNEAQ (reference sequence). Trimming shortened V by 6 bases and J by 0 bases, and 11 bases separated the two germline ends. Source material: PBMCs. This chain joins TRBV7-9 and TRBJ2-5; no clear D gene. This clonotype originated in a male donor in good health and CMV-seronegative. This chain's CDR3 is CASSNTVYQETQYF. CDR3 sequence (DNA): TGTGCCAGCAGTAATACAGTGTACCAAGAGACCCAGTACTTC.